This T cell receptor (beta chain) was sequenced in a study of blood T cell dynamics during melanoma immunotherapy. Overall study findings and caveats: PBMC repertoires of eventual disease-control patients split at W3 into clonality or diversity gains.

As concerns this clone: Its antigen is currently unknown.

A fixed DNA input of approximately 400 ng was used per bulk PBMC sample. Measured with immunoSEQ multiplex PCR; TCRdb has only the in-frame clones, and not every one. The table has nearly 25,000 clones, around 90% seen once. This CDR3 comprises 13 residues. With V trimmed by 3 bases and J by 4 bases, 4 bases remained unmatched. The germline CDR1 and CDR2 sequences are SQVTM and ANQGSEA. Time point: pre-treatment baseline. Apart from a couple of fast progressors, RECIST 1.1 response was judged 12 weeks post-infusion. Patients with prior systemic cancer treatment, concomitant immunosuppressants, or other active malignancies were excluded.

This clonotype originated in a human donor with melanoma. This material consisted of blood, taken from a patient treated with checkpoint blockade. This chain joins TRBV29-1 and TRBJ2-5; 8 bases agree with TRBD1. The CDR3 DNA reads TGCAGCGTTGACCGGACAGGGCGAGAGACCCAGTACTTC. Translation: CSVDRTGRETQYF.